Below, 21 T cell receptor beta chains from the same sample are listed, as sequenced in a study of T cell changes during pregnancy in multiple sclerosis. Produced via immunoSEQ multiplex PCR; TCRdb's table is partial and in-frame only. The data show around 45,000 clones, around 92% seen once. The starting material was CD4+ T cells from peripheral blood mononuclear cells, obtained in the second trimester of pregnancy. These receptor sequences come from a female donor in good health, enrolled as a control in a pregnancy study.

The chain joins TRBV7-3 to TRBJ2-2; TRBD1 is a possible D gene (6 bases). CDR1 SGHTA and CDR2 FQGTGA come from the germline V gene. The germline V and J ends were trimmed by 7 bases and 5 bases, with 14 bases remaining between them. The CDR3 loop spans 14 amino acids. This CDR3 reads CASNLQGGTGELFF. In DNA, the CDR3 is TGTGCCAGCAACCTACAGGGCGGGACCGGGGAGCTGTTTTTT.

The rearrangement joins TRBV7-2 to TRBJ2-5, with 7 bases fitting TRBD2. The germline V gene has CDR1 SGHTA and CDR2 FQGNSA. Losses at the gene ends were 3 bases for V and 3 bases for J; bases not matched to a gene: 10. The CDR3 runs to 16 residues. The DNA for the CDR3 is TGTGCCAGCAGCTTGATGTCTAGCGGAGGGAAAGAGACCCAGTACTTC. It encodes CASSLMSSGGKETQYF.

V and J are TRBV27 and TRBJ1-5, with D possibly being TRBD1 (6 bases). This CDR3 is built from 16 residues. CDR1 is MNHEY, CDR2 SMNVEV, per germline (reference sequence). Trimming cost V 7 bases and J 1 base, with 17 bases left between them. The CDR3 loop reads CASNSPGHRSNQPQHF. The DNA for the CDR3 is TGTGCCAGCAACAGCCCGGGACACCGAAGCAATCAGCCCCAGCATTTT.

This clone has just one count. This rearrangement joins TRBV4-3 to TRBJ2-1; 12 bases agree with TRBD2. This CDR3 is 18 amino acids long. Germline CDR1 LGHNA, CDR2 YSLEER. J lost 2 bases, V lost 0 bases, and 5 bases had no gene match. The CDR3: CASSQDLGLAGPYNEQFF. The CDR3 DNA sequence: TGCGCCAGCAGCCAAGATCTCGGACTAGCGGGACCCTACAATGAGCAGTTCTTC.

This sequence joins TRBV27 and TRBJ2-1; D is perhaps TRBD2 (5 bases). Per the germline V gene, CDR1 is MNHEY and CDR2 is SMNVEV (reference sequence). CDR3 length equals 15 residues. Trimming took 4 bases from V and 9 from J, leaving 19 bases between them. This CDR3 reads CASSYAGVLRVEQFF. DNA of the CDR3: TGTGCCAGCAGTTATGCGGGCGTTCTTAGGGTTGAGCAGTTCTTC.

The CDR3 spells CASIRARAGELFF. DNA for the CDR3: TGTGCCAGCATCCGAGCGAGGGCCGGGGAGCTGTTTTTT. The V gene is TRBV28, the J gene TRBJ2-2, with a tentative D call TRBD2 (5 bases). V was pared by 7 bases and J by 6 bases, with 12 bases between. The germline gives CDR1 MDHEN, CDR2 SYDVKM. The CDR3 runs to 13 residues.

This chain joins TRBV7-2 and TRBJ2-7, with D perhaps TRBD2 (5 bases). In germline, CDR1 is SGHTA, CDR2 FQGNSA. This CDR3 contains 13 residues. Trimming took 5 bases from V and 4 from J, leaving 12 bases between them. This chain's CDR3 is CASSPPPGYEQYF. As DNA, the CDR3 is TGTGCCAGCAGCCCTCCCCCGGGGTACGAGCAGTACTTC. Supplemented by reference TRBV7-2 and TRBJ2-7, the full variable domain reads GAGVSQSPSNKVTEKGKDVELRCDPISGHTALYWYRQSLGQGLEFLIYFQGNSAPDKSGLPSDRFSAERTGGSVSTLTIQRTQQEDSAVYLCASSPPPGYEQYFGPGTRLTVT.

This CDR3 is CASSQEQGTPFYGYTF. CDR3 nucleotide sequence: TGTGCCAGCAGCCAAGAGCAGGGAACCCCTTTCTATGGCTACACCTTC. The chain is built from TRBV4-2 and TRBJ1-2; maybe TRBD1 (5 bases). Germline V CDR1 and CDR2: LGHNA, YNFKEQ. The V end lost 0 bases, the J end lost 4 bases, and 15 bases lay between the germline ends. CDR3 size: 16 residues.

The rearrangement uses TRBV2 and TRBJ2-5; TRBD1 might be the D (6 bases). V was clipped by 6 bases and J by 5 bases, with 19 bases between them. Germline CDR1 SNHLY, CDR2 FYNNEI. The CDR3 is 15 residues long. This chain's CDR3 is CASREFTGRGETQYF. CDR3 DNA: TGTGCCAGCAGAGAATTTACAGGGCGCGGGGAGACCCAGTACTTC.

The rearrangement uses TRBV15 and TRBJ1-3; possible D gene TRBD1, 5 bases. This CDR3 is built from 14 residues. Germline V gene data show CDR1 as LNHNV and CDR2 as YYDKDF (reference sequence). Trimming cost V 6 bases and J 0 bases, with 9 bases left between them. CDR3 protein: CATSKGHSGNTIYF. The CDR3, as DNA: TGTGCCACCAGTAAAGGACACTCTGGAAACACCATATATTTT.

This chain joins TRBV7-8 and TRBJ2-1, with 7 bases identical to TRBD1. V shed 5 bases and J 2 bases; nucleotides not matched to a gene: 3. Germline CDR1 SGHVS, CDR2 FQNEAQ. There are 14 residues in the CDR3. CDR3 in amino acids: CASSQGQTYNEQFF. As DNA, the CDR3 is TGTGCCAGCAGCCAGGGACAGACCTACAATGAGCAGTTCTTC.

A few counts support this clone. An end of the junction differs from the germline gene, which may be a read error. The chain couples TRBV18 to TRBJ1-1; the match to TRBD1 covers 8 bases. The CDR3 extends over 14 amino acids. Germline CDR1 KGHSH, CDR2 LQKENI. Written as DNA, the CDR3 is TGTGCCAGCTCACCACTTGGACAGGGCTCTGACGCTTTCTTT. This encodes CASSPLGQGSDAFF.

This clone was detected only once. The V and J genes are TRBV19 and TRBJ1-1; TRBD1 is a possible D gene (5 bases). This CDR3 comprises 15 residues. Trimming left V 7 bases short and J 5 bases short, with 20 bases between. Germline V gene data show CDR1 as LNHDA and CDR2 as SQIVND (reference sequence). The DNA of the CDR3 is TGTGCCAGTACCTTCAACCCGGACATGATAACTGAAGCTTTCTTT. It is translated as CASTFNPDMITEAFF.

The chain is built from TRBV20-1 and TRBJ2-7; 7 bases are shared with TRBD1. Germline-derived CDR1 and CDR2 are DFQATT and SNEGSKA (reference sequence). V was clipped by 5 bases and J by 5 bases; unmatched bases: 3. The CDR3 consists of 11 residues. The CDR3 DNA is TGCAGTGCTCGACAGGGCCACGAGCAGTACTTC. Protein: CSARQGHEQYF.

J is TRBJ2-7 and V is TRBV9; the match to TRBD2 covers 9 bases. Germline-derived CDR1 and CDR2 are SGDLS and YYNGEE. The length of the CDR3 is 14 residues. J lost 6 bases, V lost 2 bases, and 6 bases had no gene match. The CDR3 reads CASSVGGRDREQYF. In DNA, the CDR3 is TGTGCCAGCAGCGTGGGCGGGAGGGATCGCGAGCAGTACTTC.

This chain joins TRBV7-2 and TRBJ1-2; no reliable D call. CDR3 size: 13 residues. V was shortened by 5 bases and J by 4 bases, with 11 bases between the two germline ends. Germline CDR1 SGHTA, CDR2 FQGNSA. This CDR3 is CASSPPKSYGYTF. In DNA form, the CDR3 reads TGTGCCAGCAGCCCTCCTAAATCCTATGGCTACACCTTC.

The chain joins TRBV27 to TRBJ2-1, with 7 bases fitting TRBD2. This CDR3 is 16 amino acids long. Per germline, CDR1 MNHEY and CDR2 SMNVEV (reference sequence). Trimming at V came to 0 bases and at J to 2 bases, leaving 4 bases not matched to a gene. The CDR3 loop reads CASSLSPSGTYNEQFF. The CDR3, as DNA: TGTGCCAGCAGTTTATCCCCTAGCGGTACCTACAATGAGCAGTTCTTC.

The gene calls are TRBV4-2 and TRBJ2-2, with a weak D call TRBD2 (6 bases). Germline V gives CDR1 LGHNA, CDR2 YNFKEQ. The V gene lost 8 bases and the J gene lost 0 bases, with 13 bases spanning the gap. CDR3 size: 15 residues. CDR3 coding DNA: TGTGCCAGCGCGCCTGGGACTTCGAACACCGGGGAGCTGTTTTTT. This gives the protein CASAPGTSNTGELFF.

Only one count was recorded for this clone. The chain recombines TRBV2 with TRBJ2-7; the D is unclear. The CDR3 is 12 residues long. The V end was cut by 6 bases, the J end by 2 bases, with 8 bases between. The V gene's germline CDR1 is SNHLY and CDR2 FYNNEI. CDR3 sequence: CASRADTYEQYF. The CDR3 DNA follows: TGTGCCAGCAGGGCTGACACCTACGAGCAGTACTTC.

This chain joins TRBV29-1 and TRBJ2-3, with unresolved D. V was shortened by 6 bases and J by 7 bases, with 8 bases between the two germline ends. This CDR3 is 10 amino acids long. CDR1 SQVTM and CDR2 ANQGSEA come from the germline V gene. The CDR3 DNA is TGCAGCGTACAACAGAATACGCAGTATTTT. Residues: CSVQQNTQYF.

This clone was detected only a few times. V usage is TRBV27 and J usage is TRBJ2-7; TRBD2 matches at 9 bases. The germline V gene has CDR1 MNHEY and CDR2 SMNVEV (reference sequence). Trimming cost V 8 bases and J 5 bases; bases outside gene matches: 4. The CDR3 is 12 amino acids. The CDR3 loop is CASGTSFDEQYF. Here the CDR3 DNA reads TGTGCCAGCGGGACTAGCTTCGACGAGCAGTACTTC.